This TCR beta chain was sequenced during a study of OX40 agonist ivuxolimab in advanced cancers. A note on the overall study: The costimulatory receptor OX40 (CD134) was targeted by ivuxolimab, a fully human IgG2 agonistic monoclonal antibody. Intravenous ivuxolimab was administered to patients every 2 weeks at six dose levels: 0.01, 0.1, 0.3, 1.5, 3 and 10 mg/kg. Of the roughly 52 dose-escalation patients, hepatocellular carcinoma was present in about 20, melanoma in around 15, renal cell carcinoma in 9 and head and neck cancer in 9. In the dose-escalation cohort, approximately 83% of patients were male, and the mean age was approximately 60 years with a range of 23 to 79. Patients were allowed to have had prior anti-PD-1, anti-PD-L1 or anti-CTLA-4 therapy, and around 40% of the dose-escalation patients had previously received checkpoint inhibitors. Three dose-escalation patients achieved partial responses, one with hepatocellular carcinoma and two with cutaneous melanoma. The purpose of peripheral TCRbeta sequencing was to test whether ivuxolimab changed TCR sequence diversity and led to clonal T-cell expansion. The paper covers the monotherapy dose-escalation part of the phase I ivuxolimab trial, which included N ≈ 50 patients.

CDR1 and CDR2 were assigned from the germline V gene as SNHLY and FYNNEI. The CDR3 holds 14 amino acids from the cysteine to the phenylalanine. Only CDR3 DNA is held: 42 bases, read in frame from base 1. The V and J ends are trimmed by 4 bases and 3 bases, leaving 10 bases between them. Patients with autoimmune disease history or receiving systemic immunosuppression were excluded from the trial. In every dose cohort, peripheral blood was drawn for TCR sequencing at baseline, cycle 4 day 1, and cycle 7 day 1. Samples came from an open-label, multicenter, first-in-human phase I dose-escalation trial of ivuxolimab. The trial enrolled adults with locally advanced or metastatic head and neck squamous cell, hepatocellular, melanoma or renal cell carcinoma. Before TCR sequencing, CD4+ T cells and CD8+ T cells from peripheral blood were sorted into separate populations. The paper's findings and limits, for the study overall: Clonal expansion of both CD4+ and CD8+ blood T cells was observed from baseline to week 6 at doses 0.1 to 3.0 mg/kg. After ivuxolimab, CD8+ T cells had more expanded clones than CD4+ T cells on average. In partial responders in the 0.1-3.0 mg/kg groups, normalized peripheral clonal expansion was found to be among the lowest, especially among CD8+ T cells. The antigen specificity of the clonally expanded peripheral T cells was not determined. Low levels of normalized T-cell clonal expansion were also shown by some nonresponding patients.

Concerning this clone itself: Its antigen remains undetermined. There are no base qualities to consult, and no much larger clone falls within one base.

Genomic DNA was extracted from sorted cells for sequencing of the TCRbeta CDR3 region. The immunoSEQ Assay was used to sequence the TCRbeta CDR3 regions. TCRdb holds this immuneACCESS table with in-frame rearrangements only. Some clones are missing; in checked studies, unresolved V genes explain under half, and the rest has no known cause. Here the sample has roughly 60,000 clones; 84% occur a single time. Of the sample, 4% to 5.5% falls within the top ten clones. Specimen: CD4+ or CD8+ T cells sorted from blood, collected in a trial of the OX40 agonist ivuxolimab. The rearranged segments are TRBV2 and TRBJ1-5; possibly the D gene is TRBD1, per 6 matching bases. This receptor was identified in an adult with an advanced solid tumor such as melanoma, head and neck, liver or kidney cancer. For the CDR3, the sequence is CASSAGQTNQPQHF. Read as DNA, the sequence is TGTGCCAGCAGTGCCGGACAGACCAATCAGCCCCAGCATTTT.